The clone carrying this TCR beta chain was observed at least ten times. What it recognizes is unknown. Subjects aged 18 to 65 presented with newly diagnosed hyperthyroidism of less than 2 months' duration. The TCR beta CDR3 regions underwent amplification using RNA transcripts as the source. HTBI primers were employed in a first-round RT-PCR of the TCR CDR3. TCRdb analysed the multiplex PCR reads with MiXCR anew, one entry per CDR3 protein. The table records 30,000 to 40,000 distinct CDR3 sequences, just under 50% of them present only once. This entry is derived from a study of T cells in Graves' hyperthyroidism and ophthalmopathy. Study-level background: Peripheral blood was drawn at first diagnosis, prior to all treatment. Overall study results and limits: Stable hyperthyroidism was separated from ophthalmopathy by a model based on 13 V-J features.

The germline gives CDR1 SGHAT, CDR2 FQNNGV. Trimming removed 5 bases at V and 2 bases at J, with 13 bases between. The CDR3 covers 14 residues. The sequenced material came from blood. This TCR derives from a woman aged 50 to 60 with Graves' hyperthyroidism that later progressed to Graves' ophthalmopathy. The V gene is TRBV11-2, the J gene TRBJ2-7; D is perhaps TRBD1 or TRBD2 (5 bases each). CDR3 loop: CASSKLGTTYEQYF. CDR3 nucleotides: TGTGCCAGCAGCAAGTTAGGGACCACCTACGAGCAGTACTTC.